Below are 13 T cell receptor beta chains sequenced from a single sample in a study of tumor and adjacent non-tumor tissue in lung cancer. This sample's RNA came from whole unsorted tissue. The library came from three nested PCR rounds adapted from ARM-PCR protocols. TCRdb called the multiplex PCR reads again in MiXCR, with one record for every CDR3 protein. The table has about 66,000 distinct CDR3 sequences, around 78% seen once. Specimen: lung tumor tissue. Source of these receptors: a man in his sixties with non-small cell lung cancer.

This clonotype was seen once. The CDR3 reads CSVEGGREGYTF. CDR3 coding DNA: TGCAGCGTTGAAGGGGGCCGGGAGGGATACACCTTC. The rearrangement links TRBV29-1 to TRBJ1-2; tentatively, D is TRBD1 (5 bases). Germline V CDR1 and CDR2: SQVTM, ANQGSEA. The CDR3 contains 12 residues. Deletions cut 1 base from V and 11 bases from J, with 14 bases between.

This clonotype is medium-sized in the sample. The J gene is TRBJ1-5, the V gene TRBV6-6; TRBD1 agrees at 9 bases. Germline assignment: CDR1 MNHNY and CDR2 SVGAGI (reference sequence). V was pared by 5 bases and J by 3 bases, with 8 bases of the junction left unmatched. This CDR3 region has 16 residues. The CDR3 DNA reads TGTGCCAGCAGTGGGAGAGACAGGGGGGACAATCAGCCCCAGCATTTT. Translating it yields CASSGRDRGDNQPQHF.

Concerning this clonotype itself: It is likely a read error, because the conserved phenylalanine at the end of the CDR3 is missing. The gene calls are TRBV14 and TRBJ2-6; TRBD1 matches at 7 bases. The CDR3 length is 17 residues. Germline V gives CDR1 SGHDN, CDR2 FVKESK. This chain's CDR3 is CASCPGTVLSGANVLTL. CDR3 nucleotide sequence: TGTGCTAGCTGCCCGGGGACAGTTCTCTCTGGGGCCAACGTCCTGACTCTC.

This sequence joins TRBV27 and TRBJ1-4; TRBD1 agrees at 7 bases. The junction had 11 bases not matched to a gene; V was cut back by 3 bases and J by 7 bases. The CDR3 has 16 residues. Germline V CDR1 and CDR2: MNHEY, SMNVEV (reference sequence). The CDR3, as DNA: TGTGCCAGCAGTTTGGGGACAGATGTAGGTGGTGAAAAACTGTTTTTT. Amino acids: CASSLGTDVGGEKLFF.

This clonotype is deemed medium-sized. J is TRBJ2-3 and V is TRBV29-1; D is perhaps TRBD1 (6 bases). The ends were cut back, 1 base at V and 3 bases at J, with 14 bases in the middle. This CDR3 spans 15 amino acids. The germline V gene has CDR1 SQVTM and CDR2 ANQGSEA. CDR3 bases: TGCAGCGTTGAAGGATCGGGGACAACGACAGATACGCAGTATTTT. It translates to CSVEGSGTTTDTQYF.

The chain combines TRBV6-6 with TRBJ1-1; no clear D gene. Looked up from germline, CDR1 is MNHNY and CDR2 is SVGAGI (reference sequence). Trimming cost V 8 bases and J 6 bases, with 16 bases left between them. This CDR3 has 13 residues. CDR3 region: CASAYSGSSEAFF. CDR3 nucleotides: TGTGCCAGCGCTTACTCGGGCAGCTCTGAAGCTTTCTTT.

A note on this clonotype: Germline and junction disagree at one end, which may indicate a read error. The rearrangement links TRBV20-1 to TRBJ2-4; 12 positions agree with TRBD2. CDR3 length: 16 residues. The germline V gene encodes CDR1 DFQATT and CDR2 SNEGSKA (reference sequence). CDR3 protein: CGASRGGLAGRDIQYF. The CDR3 DNA reads TGCGGTGCTAGCAGGGGGGGACTAGCGGGCAGGGACATTCAGTACTTC.

Worth noting for this clonotype: A much larger clone sits a single nucleotide away, making a read error possible. The chain links TRBV7-9 to TRBJ2-7, with 9 bases fitting TRBD2. This CDR3 spans 14 amino acids. Trimming at V came to 5 bases and at J to 6 bases, leaving 8 bases not matched to a gene. CDR1 SEHNR and CDR2 FQNEAQ come from the germline V gene (reference sequence). The chain's CDR3 is CASSPSGKSGEQYF. The CDR3 nucleotides are TGTGCCAGCAGCCCTAGCGGGAAGAGTGGCGAGCAGTACTTC.

Concerning this clonotype itself: A junction end diverges from the germline sequence, so it may reflect a read error. V and J are TRBV29-1 and TRBJ2-2; D could derive from TRBD1 or TRBD2 (6 bases each). CDR1 is SQVTM and CDR2 is ANQGSEA in the germline V gene. This CDR3 is 14 amino acids long. In DNA form, the CDR3 reads TGCTGCGCCTACCCCAGGGTTGGGGGCGGGGAGCTATTTTTT. It encodes CCAYPRVGGGELFF.

This chain joins TRBV28 and TRBJ1-2; the match to TRBD1 covers 7 bases. The V gene's germline CDR1 is MDHEN and CDR2 SYDVKM. V lost 10 bases, J lost 4 bases, and 12 bases stayed unmatched. This CDR3 region has 14 residues. CDR3 protein: CANNLATGTYGYTF. The CDR3 DNA follows: TGTGCCAACAATTTAGCGACAGGGACCTATGGCTACACCTTC.

The table lists this clonotype with a few counts. In DNA form, the CDR3 reads TGTGCCAGCAGGCCGAACAAGGAGTCTGGGGCCAACGTCCTGACTTTC. It specifies CASRPNKESGANVLTF. This chain joins TRBV24-1 and TRBJ2-6; D call uncertain. The CDR3 covers 16 residues. Looked up from germline, CDR1 is KGHDR and CDR2 is SFDVKD. V lost 11 bases and J lost 1, with 17 bases in between.

As to this clonotype: Germline and junction disagree at one end, which may indicate a read error. The chain employs TRBV24-1 and TRBJ1-2, with D possibly matching TRBD1 (5 bases). Germline V lookup: CDR1 KGHDR, CDR2 SFDVKD. This CDR3 comprises 14 residues. CDR3 loop: CATSGGTGDYGYTF. In DNA form, the CDR3 reads TGTGCCACCAGTGGAGGAACAGGCGACTATGGTTACACCTTC.

This clonotype was picked up a small number of times. A much larger clone differs by one base, so this may be a read error. This chain uses TRBV6-1 with TRBJ1-2; 11 nucleotides line up with TRBD1. Germline lookup yields CDR1 MNHNS and CDR2 SASEGT. CDR3 length: 15 amino acids. CDR3 nucleotides: TGTGCCAACAGTGAAGGGGGACAGGGGGTCTATGGCTACACCTTC. Amino acid sequence: CANSEGGQGVYGYTF.